The rows below give T cell receptor beta chains drawn from one sample of a study of shared clonotypes between healthy human individuals. Generated by immunoSEQ multiplex PCR, the TCRdb table keeps only in-frame clones and is missing some. The data contain roughly 2.2 million clones, 90% to 95% of them singletons. Sequenced: naive CD4+ T cells from PBMCs. These receptors all stem from a man younger than 35 in good health. Some clones in this sample may be carry-over from other donors' samples. The CDR3 runs from the conserved cysteine through the conserved F or W. Fields, in order: J gene, D gene, clone size, V gene, CDR3 protein, CDR3 DNA. D genes are given only for firm matches. The size entry is marked missing in some rows and otherwise reads once, few, many or a size class.

TRBJ2-1 TRBD2 - TRBV7-9 CASSESLAVNYNEQFF TGTGCCAGCAGCGAGTCGCTAGCGGTGAACTACAATGAGCAGTTCTTC
TRBJ2-3 TRBD1 - TRBV25-1 CASSPGQGTDTQYF TGTGCCAGCAGCCCGGGACAGGGGACAGATACGCAGTATTTT
TRBJ2-1 TRBD2 - TRBV10-1 CASSRLAGVKFF TGCGCCAGCAGCCGTCTAGCGGGAGTTAAGTTCTTC
TRBJ1-2 - - TRBV19 CASSANRGSGGYTF TGTGCCAGTAGCGCGAATAGGGGATCTGGTGGCTACACCTTC
TRBJ2-3 TRBD1 once TRBV4-1 CASRRGQGMTDTQYF TGCGCCAGCAGACGTGGACAGGGGATGACAGATACGCAGTATTTT
TRBJ2-7 - once TRBV23-1 CAPLPGGTRSYEQYF TGCGCCCCCCTGCCTGGGGGGACCCGCTCCTACGAGCAGTACTTC
TRBJ2-1 - - TRBV2 CASTPGPNEQFF TGTGCCAGCACGCCGGGACCTAATGAGCAGTTCTTC
TRBJ1-2 - - TRBV9 CASSALVVPRPNYGYTF TGTGCCAGCAGCGCCCTAGTCGTACCCCGTCCTAACTATGGCTACACCTTC
TRBJ2-7 - - TRBV7-9 CASSLVIGGSSEQYF TGTGCCAGCAGCTTAGTCATCGGGGGCTCCAGCGAGCAGTACTTC
TRBJ1-5 - - TRBV28 CASSFSGVPNQPQHF TGTGCCAGCAGTTTTTCGGGGGTCCCTAATCAGCCCCAGCATTTT
TRBJ1-1 - - TRBV11-3 CASSLLANTEAFF TGTGCCAGCAGCTTACTTGCGAACACTGAAGCTTTCTTT
TRBJ1-2 TRBD1 - TRBV7-9 CASSLWGQGTNADGYTF TGTGCCAGCAGCTTATGGGGACAGGGGACAAACGCGGATGGCTACACCTTC
TRBJ2-5 - - TRBV18 CASSPRAQSGETQYF TGTGCCAGCTCACCTAGGGCCCAAAGCGGAGAGACCCAGTACTTC
TRBJ2-3 TRBD1 - TRBV19 CASRDRGRGTSSTDTQYF TGTGCCAGTAGAGACAGGGGACGGGGGACTTCTAGCACAGATACGCAGTATTTT
TRBJ1-2 TRBD1 once TRBV11-1 CASSLLSSGTGHGYTF TGTGCCAGCAGCCTACTTTCTTCCGGGACAGGGCATGGCTACACCTTC
TRBJ2-5 TRBD2 - TRBV19 CASKRVAGEETQYF TGTGCCAGTAAGAGGGTAGCGGGAGAAGAGACCCAGTACTTC
TRBJ2-7 - - TRBV7-9 CASSFGRQTYEQYF TGTGCCAGCAGCTTCGGCCGGCAGACCTACGAGCAGTACTTC
TRBJ2-4 - - TRBV6-1 CASSEVLRNIQYF TGTGCCAGCAGTGAAGTCCTCAGGAACATTCAGTACTTC
TRBJ1-1 - - TRBV30 CAWSRLNTEAFF TGTGCCTGGAGTCGGCTGAACACTGAAGCTTTCTTT
TRBJ1-1 - - TRBV5-4 CASSLSSQVNTEAFF TGTGCCAGCAGCTTGAGTTCGCAGGTGAACACTGAAGCTTTCTTT